The clone carrying this T cell receptor beta chain has a single count. The entry originates in a study of OX40 agonist ivuxolimab in advanced cancers. Profiling relied on immunoSEQ multiplex PCR, and the TCRdb table lists in-frame clones only, not all of them. The table includes about 49,000 clones, almost 90% detected once. V was pared by 2 bases and J by 8 bases, with 12 bases between. CDR3 length: 13 residues. Looked up from germline, CDR1 is SGHDN and CDR2 is FVKESK. The sample consisted of CD4+ or CD8+ T cells sorted from blood, taken in a trial of the OX40 agonist ivuxolimab. This chain uses TRBV14 with TRBJ1-2, with no clear D. The source of this sequence is an adult with an advanced solid tumor such as melanoma, head and neck, liver or kidney cancer. In nucleotides, the CDR3 is TGTGCCAGCAGCCAATTAGGCGGGGTCGGCTACACCTTC. Translating it yields CASSQLGGVGYTF.